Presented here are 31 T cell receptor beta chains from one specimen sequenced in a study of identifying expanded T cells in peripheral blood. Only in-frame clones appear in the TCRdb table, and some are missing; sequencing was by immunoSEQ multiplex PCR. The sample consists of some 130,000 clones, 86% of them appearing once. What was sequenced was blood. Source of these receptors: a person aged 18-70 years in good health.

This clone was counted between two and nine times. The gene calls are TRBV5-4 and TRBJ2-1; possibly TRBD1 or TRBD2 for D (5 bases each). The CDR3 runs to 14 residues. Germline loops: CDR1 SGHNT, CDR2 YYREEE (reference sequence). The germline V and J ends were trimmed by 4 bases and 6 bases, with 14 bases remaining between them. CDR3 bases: TGTGCCAGCAGCCTACGGGACCTCGCCAATGAGCAGTTCTTC. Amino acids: CASSLRDLANEQFF.

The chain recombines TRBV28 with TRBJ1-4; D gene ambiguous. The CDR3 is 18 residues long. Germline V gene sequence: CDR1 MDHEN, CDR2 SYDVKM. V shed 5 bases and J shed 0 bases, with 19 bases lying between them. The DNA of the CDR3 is TGTGCCAGCAGTCCCCTCGTTGCGTACACCCCAACTAATGAAAAACTGTTTTTT. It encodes CASSPLVAYTPTNEKLFF.

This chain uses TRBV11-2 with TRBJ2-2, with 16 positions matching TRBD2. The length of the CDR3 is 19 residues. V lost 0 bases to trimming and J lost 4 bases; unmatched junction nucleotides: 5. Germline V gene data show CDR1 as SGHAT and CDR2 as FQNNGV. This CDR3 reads CASSLDLGLAGGVTGELFF. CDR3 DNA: TGTGCCAGCAGCTTAGATTTGGGACTAGCGGGAGGGGTCACCGGGGAGCTGTTTTTT.

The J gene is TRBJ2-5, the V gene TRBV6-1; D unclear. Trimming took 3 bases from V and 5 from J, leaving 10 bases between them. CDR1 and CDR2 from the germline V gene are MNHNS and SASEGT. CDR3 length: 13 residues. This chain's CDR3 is CASSEAGLETQYF. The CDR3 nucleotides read TGTGCCAGCAGTGAGGCAGGTTTGGAGACCCAGTACTTC.

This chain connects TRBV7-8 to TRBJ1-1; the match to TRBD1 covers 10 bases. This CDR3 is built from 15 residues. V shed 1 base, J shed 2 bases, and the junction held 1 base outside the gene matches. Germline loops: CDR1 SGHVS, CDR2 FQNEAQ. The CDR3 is CASSLGDRGNTEAFF. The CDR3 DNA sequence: TGTGCCAGCAGCTTAGGGGACAGGGGTAACACTGAAGCTTTCTTT.

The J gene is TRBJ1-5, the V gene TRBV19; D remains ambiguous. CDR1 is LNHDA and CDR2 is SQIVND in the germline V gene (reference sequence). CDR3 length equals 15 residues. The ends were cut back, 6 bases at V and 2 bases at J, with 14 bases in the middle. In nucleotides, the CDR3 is TGTGCCAGTAGGGAAGTAGGAGCCGGCAATCAGCCCCAGCATTTT. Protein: CASREVGAGNQPQHF. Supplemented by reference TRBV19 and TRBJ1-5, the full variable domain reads DGGITQSPKYLFRKEGQNVTLSCEQNLNHDAMYWYRQDPGQGLRLIYYSQIVNDFQKGDIAEGYSVSREKKESFPLTVTSAQKNPTAFYLCASREVGAGNQPQHFGDGTRLSIL.

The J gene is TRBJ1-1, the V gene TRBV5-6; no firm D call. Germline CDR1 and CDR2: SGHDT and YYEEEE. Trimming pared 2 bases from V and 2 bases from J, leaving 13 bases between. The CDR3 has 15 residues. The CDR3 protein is CASSLIHRGNTEAFF. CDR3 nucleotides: TGTGCCAGCAGCTTAATCCACCGGGGTAACACTGAAGCTTTCTTT.

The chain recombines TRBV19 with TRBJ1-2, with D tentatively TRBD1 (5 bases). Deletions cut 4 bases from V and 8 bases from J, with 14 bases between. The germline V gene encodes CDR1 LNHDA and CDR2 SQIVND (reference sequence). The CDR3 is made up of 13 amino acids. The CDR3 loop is CASSTTREGGYTF. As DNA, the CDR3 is TGTGCCAGTAGTACCACCAGGGAAGGAGGCTACACCTTC.

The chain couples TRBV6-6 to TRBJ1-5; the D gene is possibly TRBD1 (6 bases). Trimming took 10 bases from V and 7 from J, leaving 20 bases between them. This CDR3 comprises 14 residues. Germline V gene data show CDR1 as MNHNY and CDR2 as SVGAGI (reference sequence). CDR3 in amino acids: CATRDRSGGQPQHF. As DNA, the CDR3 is TGTGCCACCAGAGACAGGTCGGGGGGACAGCCCCAGCATTTT.

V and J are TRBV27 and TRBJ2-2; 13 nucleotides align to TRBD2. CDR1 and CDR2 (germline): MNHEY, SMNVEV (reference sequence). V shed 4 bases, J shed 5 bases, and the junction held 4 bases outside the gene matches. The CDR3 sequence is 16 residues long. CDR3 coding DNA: TGTGCCAGCAGTTCTACTAGCGGGGGGGCTACCGGGGAGCTGTTTTTT. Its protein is CASSSTSGGATGELFF.

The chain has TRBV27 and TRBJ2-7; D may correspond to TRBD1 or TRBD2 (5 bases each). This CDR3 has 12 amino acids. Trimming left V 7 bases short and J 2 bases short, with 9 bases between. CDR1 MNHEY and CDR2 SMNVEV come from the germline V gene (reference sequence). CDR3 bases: TGTGCCAGCAAGGGACCGACCTACGAGCAGTACTTC. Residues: CASKGPTYEQYF.

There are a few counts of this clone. CDR3 coding DNA: TGTGCCAGCAGTGAACAAACGGGAGATGGCATTCAGTACTTC. Translated: CASSEQTGDGIQYF. The rearrangement joins TRBV28 to TRBJ2-4, with D perhaps matching TRBD2 (6 bases). The CDR3 runs to 14 residues. The V gene lost 5 bases and the J gene lost 9 bases, with 17 bases spanning the gap. From germline, CDR1 is MDHEN and CDR2 SYDVKM.

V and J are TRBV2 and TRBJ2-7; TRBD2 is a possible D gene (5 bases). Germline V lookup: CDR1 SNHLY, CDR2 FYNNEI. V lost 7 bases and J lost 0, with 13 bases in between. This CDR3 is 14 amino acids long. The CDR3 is CASIPASSSYEQYF. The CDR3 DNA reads TGTGCCAGCATTCCAGCTAGCTCCTCCTACGAGCAGTACTTC.

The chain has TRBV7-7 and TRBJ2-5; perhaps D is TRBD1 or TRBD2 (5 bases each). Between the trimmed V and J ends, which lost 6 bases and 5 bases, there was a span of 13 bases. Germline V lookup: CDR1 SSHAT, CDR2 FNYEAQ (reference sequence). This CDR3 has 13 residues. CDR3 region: CASSSGGEETQYF. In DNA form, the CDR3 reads TGTGCCAGCAGTAGTGGGGGTGAGGAGACCCAGTACTTC.

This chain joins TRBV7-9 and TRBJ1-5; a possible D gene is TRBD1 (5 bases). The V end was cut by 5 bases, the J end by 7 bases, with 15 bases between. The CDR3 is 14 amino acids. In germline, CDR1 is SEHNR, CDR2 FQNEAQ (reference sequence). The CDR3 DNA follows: TGTGCCAGCAGCCATGGGGGTGTGGGACAGCCCCAGCATTTT. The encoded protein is CASSHGGVGQPQHF.

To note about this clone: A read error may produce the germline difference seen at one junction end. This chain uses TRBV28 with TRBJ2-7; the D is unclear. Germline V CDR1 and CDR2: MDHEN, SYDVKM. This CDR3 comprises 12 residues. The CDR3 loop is CASSRRSNEQNF. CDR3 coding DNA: TGTGCCAGCAGTCGACGATCTAACGAGCAGAACTTC.

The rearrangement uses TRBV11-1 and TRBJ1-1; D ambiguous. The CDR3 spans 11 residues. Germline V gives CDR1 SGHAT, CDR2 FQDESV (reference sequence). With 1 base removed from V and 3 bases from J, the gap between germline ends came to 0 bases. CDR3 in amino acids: CASSLDTEAFF. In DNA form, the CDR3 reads TGTGCCAGCAGCTTAGACACTGAAGCTTTCTTT.

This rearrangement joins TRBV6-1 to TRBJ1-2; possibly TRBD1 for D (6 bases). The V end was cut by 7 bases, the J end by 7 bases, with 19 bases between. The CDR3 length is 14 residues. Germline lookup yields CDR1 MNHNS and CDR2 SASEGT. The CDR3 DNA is TGTGCCAGCATAATAGGGGGACCCGTTCCTGGCTACACCTTC. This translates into CASIIGGPVPGYTF.

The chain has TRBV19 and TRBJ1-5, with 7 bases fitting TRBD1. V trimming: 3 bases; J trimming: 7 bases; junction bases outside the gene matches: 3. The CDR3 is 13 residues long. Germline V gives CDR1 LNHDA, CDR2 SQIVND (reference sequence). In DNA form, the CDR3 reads TGTGCCAGTAGTATTAAGGGGGCCCAGCCCCAGCATTTT. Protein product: CASSIKGAQPQHF.

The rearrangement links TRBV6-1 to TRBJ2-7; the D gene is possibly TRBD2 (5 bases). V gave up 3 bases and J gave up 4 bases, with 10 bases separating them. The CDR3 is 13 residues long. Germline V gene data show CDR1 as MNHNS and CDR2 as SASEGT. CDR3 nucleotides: TGTGCCAGCAGTGAGAGGGAGACGTACGAGCAGTACTTC. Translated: CASSERETYEQYF.

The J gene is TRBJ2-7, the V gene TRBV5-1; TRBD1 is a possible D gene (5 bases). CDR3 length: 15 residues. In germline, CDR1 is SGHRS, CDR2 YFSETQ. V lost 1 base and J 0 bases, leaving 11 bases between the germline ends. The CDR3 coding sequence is TGCGCCAGCAGCTTGAAGACAGAGAGCTCCTACGAGCAGTACTTC. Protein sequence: CASSLKTESSYEQYF. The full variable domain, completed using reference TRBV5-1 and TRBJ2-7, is KAGVTQTPRYLIKTRGQQVTLSCSPISGHRSVSWYQQTPGQGLQFLFEYFSETQRNKGNFPGRFSGRQFSNSRSEMNVSTLELGDSALYLCASSLKTESSYEQYFGPGTRLTVT.

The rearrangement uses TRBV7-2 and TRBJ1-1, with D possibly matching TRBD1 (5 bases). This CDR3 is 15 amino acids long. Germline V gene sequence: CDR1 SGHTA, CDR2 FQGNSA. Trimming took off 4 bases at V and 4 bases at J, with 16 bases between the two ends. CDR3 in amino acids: CASSWGRGRGTEAFF. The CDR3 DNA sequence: TGTGCCAGCAGCTGGGGACGCGGGCGGGGCACTGAAGCTTTCTTT.

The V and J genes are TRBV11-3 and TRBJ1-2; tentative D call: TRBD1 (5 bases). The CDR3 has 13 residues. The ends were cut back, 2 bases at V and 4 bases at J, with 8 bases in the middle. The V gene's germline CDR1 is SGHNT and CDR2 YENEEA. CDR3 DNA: TGTGCCAGCAGCTTATCAGGGATCTATGGCTACACCTTC. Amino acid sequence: CASSLSGIYGYTF.

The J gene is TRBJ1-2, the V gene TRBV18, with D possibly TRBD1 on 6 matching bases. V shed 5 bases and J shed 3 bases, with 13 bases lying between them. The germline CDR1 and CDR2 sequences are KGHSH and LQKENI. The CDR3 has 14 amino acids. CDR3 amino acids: CASSIRQGYYGYTF. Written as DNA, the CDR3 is TGTGCCAGCTCAATTCGGCAGGGGTACTATGGCTACACCTTC.

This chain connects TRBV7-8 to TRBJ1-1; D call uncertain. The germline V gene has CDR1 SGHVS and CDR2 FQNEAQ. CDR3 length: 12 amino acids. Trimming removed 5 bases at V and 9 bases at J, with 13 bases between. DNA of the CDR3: TGTGCCAGCAGCCCTCCCCAACGGAAAGCTTTCTTT. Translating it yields CASSPPQRKAFF. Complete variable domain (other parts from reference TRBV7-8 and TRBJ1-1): GAGVSQSPRYKVAKRGQDVALRCDPISGHVSLFWYQQALGQGPEFLTYFQNEAQLDKSGLPSDRFFAERPEGSVSTLKIQRTQQEDSAVYLCASSPPQRKAFFGQGTRLTVV.

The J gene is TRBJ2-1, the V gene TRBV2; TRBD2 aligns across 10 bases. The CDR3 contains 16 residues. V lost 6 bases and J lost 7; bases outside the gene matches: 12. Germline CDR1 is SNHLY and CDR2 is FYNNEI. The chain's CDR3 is CASRAYSSGGYNEQFF. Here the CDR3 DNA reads TGTGCCAGCAGGGCATATTCTAGCGGGGGTTATAATGAGCAGTTCTTC.

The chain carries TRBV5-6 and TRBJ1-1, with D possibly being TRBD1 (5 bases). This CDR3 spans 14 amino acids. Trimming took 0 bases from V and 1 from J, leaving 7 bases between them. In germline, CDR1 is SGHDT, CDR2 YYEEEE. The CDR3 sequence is CASSLGQQNTEAFF. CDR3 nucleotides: TGTGCCAGCAGCTTGGGACAGCAGAACACTGAAGCTTTCTTT.

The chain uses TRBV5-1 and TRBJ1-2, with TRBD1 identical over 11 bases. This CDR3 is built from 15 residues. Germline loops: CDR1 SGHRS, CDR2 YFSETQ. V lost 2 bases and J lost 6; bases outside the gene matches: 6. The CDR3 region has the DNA TGCGCCAGCAGCTTTGGCCGGACAGGGGGCGATGGCTACACCTTC. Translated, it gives CASSFGRTGGDGYTF.

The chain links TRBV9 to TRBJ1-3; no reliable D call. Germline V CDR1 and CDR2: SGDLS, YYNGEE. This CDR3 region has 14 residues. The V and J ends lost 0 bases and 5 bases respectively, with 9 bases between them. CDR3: CASSVGGDRNTIYF. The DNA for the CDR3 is TGTGCCAGCAGCGTAGGAGGAGATCGAAACACCATATATTTT.

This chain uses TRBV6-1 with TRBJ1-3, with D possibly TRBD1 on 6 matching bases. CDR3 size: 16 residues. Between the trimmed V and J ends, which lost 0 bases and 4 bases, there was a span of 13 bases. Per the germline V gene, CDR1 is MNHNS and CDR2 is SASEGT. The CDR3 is CASSEAGGATGNTIYF. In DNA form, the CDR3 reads TGTGCCAGCAGTGAAGCGGGGGGGGCGACGGGAAACACCATATATTTT.

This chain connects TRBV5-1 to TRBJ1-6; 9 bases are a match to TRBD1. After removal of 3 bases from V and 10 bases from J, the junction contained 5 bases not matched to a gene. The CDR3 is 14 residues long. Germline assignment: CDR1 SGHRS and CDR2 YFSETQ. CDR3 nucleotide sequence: TGCGCCAGCAGCTGGGGACAGGGAGGCTCACCCCTCCACTTT. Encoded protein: CASSWGQGGSPLHF.